This TCR beta chain was captured in a study of blood T cell repertoires in COVID-19 (dated by TCRdb to about 2020). Looking at the study overall: Recovered participants in ImmuneRACE Cohort 3 were defined as having two consecutive negative NP/OP PCR tests, clearance from a healthcare professional, or resolution of symptoms. The collaborator samples originated in the United States, Italy and Spain and spanned the acute and convalescent phases of COVID-19. The material from the prospective study consisted of cDNA or gDNA derived from T cells, B-cell-depleted T cells, or PBMCs. Deeply sampled blood TCRbeta repertoires from subjects exposed to, actively infected with, or recovered from COVID-19 were included in the dataset. The repertoires were released in a freely available public database intended as a resource for research on the immune response to SARS-CoV-2. The samples were drawn from two sources: the first 160 participants of the ongoing ImmuneRACE study, and 1,200 or so subjects contributed by 6 global collaborators. Nearly every sample came with metadata listing a de-identified subject ID, COVID-19 status, age in years and sex. HLA class I and class II types, where available, came from metadata supplied by the sample provider rather than from assay-based typing.

Participants in the prospective study were enrolled through a virtual design, were aged about 18 to 90 years, and lived in roughly 25 United States geographic areas. Cohort assignment in the prospective study relied on participant-reported clinical history from a screening survey and a study questionnaire. Each participant in the prospective study had whole blood, serum and a nasopharyngeal or oropharyngeal swab collected by mobile phlebotomists. Over an approximately 2-month period, participants in the prospective study had the option of providing additional blood draws and questionnaires. Before DNA extraction, prospective study blood samples were shipped either frozen or at room temperature. As concerns this clone: No antigen is known for it. No clone much larger than this one lies a single base away; base qualities are absent.

CDR1 and CDR2 are drawn from the germline V gene: MDHEN, SYDVKM. V is clipped by 2 bases and J by 4 bases, and the sequence between their germline boundaries is 7 bases long. From its cysteine to its phenylalanine, the CDR3 spans 13 amino acids. Only the CDR3 portion is preserved as DNA: 39 bases, with reading frame beginning at the first base. Beyond this particular receptor, the publication reports: The quantity of clinical and demographic metadata differed by source and by participant and was supplied without curation.

TCRbeta CDR3 regions were amplified from genomic DNA by means of the immunoSEQ Assay, a bias-controlled multiplex PCR. In the authors' own workflow: The number of nucleated cells in each sample was estimated by amplification of reference gene primers within the assay. Sequence reads were collapsed and filtered to measure the absolute abundance of every unique TCRbeta CDR3 rearrangement. For each sample, productive Simpson clonality was calculated by taking the square root of Simpson's diversity index across productive rearrangements. TCRdb mirrors the immuneACCESS table, restricted to in-frame sequences. Some clones are absent from its copies; in checked studies, under half trace to an unresolved V gene, and the reason for the others is unknown. Clone size and the V and J calls come from that table; the DNA yielded D and trimming. The sample records 250,000 to 300,000 clones, 88% of which are singletons. The top ten clones comprise around 2% of the sample.

This sequence uses TRBV28 and TRBJ2-3, with no confident D gene call. The clonotype originates from a woman aged 55 to 70 in a cohort exposed to, infected with or recovered from COVID-19 (not recorded which). Sample: PBMCs or T cells enriched from blood (not recorded which). In nucleotides, the sequence is TGTGCCAGCAGTTTACCGAGCCCAGATACGCAGTATTTT. It translates to CASSLPSPDTQYF.